This TCR beta chain was captured by sequencing in a study of vaccination and CD4 T cells after COVID-19. Study context: As their vaccination, participants received two doses of either BNT162b2 or mRNA-1273 vaccine. The peptides that stimulated the cells were overlapping spike peptides from SARS-CoV-2, HCoV-NL63, HCoV-OC43 and HCoV-229E.

Once obtained from cultured CD4+ T cells, the DNA was sequenced using the Oncomine TCR Beta short-read assay. Extraction of genomic DNA was performed on cultured CD4+ T cells. TCRdb redid the calling of the PCR reads with MiXCR, one entry per CDR3 protein. The sample contains about 23,000 distinct CDR3 sequences, about 45% of which appear only once. Time point indicated: late sampling 161 to 241 days after vaccination in three convalescent patients. Described treatment: approximately 11-day PBMC culture with coronavirus spike peptide pools or control peptides (ViraFEST assay). The culture of roughly 2 million PBMCs per well included approximately 9.3 IU/ml IL-2 and about 9.8 ug/ml peptide pools. The germline V and J ends were trimmed by 3 bases and 0 bases, with 6 bases remaining between them. Looked up from germline, CDR1 is DFQATT and CDR2 is SNEGSKA (reference sequence). This CDR3 is built from 13 residues.

Comments on this clonotype: The antigen remains unidentified.

The sequence was obtained from a human donor who had recovered from COVID-19. The V gene is TRBV20-1, the J gene TRBJ2-1, with D uncertain. The starting material was CD4+ T cells from blood, cultured in vitro, obtained about 7 months after SARS-CoV-2 vaccination. The CDR3 sequence is CSASQDSYNEQFF. The CDR3, as DNA: TGCAGTGCTAGTCAGGACTCCTACAATGAGCAGTTCTTC.